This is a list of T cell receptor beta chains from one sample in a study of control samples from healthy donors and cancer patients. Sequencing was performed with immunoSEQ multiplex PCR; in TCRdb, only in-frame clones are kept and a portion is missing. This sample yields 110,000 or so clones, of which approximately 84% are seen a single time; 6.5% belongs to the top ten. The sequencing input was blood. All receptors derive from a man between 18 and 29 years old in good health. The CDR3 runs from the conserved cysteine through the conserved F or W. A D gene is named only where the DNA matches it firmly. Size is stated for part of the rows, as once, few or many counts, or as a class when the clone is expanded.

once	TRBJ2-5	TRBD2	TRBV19	CASSLRDYPSGGTQYF	TGTGCCAGTAGTCTCCGGGACTACCCGAGCGGAGGGACCCAGTACTTC
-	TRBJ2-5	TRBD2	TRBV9	CASSVDPGLAGPYQETQYF	TGTGCCAGCAGCGTGGATCCGGGACTAGCGGGGCCGTACCAAGAGACCCAGTACTTC
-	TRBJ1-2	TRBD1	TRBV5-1	CASNIGTGDVGYTF	TGCGCCAGTAACATCGGGACAGGGGATGTAGGCTACACCTTC
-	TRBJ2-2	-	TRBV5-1	CASTSVGGGGTGELFF	TGCGCCAGCACCTCAGTCGGGGGAGGGGGGACCGGGGAGCTGTTTTTT
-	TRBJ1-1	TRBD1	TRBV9	CASSVGTGQGNTEAFF	TGTGCCAGCAGCGTAGGAACGGGACAGGGGAACACTGAAGCTTTCTTT
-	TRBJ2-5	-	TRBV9	CASSVDPGSKTQYF	TGTGCCAGCAGCGTAGATCCGGGTTCGAAGACCCAGTACTTC
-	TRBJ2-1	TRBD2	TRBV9	CASSVSGGSYNEQFF	TGTGCCAGCAGCGTTAGCGGGGGGTCCTACAATGAGCAGTTCTTC
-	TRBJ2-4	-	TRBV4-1	CASSRYTGIAKNIQYF	TGCGCCAGCAGCCGATATACAGGGATAGCCAAAAACATTCAGTACTTC
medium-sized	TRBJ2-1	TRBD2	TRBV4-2	CASSQDRSAGGIGEQFF	TGTGCCAGCAGCCAAGATCGGTCAGCGGGGGGCATAGGTGAGCAGTTCTTC
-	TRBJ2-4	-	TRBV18	CASSPRELAKNIQYF	TGTGCCAGCTCACCCAGAGAACTAGCCAAAAACATTCAGTACTTC
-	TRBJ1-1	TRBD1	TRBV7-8	CASSPWDSLNTEAFF	TGTGCCAGCAGCCCGTGGGACAGCCTGAACACTGAAGCTTTCTTT
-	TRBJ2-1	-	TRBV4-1	CASSQGGRGPTYNEQFF	TGCGCCAGCAGCCAAGGAGGGCGGGGGCCCACCTACAATGAGCAGTTCTTC
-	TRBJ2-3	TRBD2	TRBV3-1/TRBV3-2	CARRRRGAGGRSRTDTQYF	TGTGCCCGCCGCCGGCGGGGGGCGGGGGGCCGAAGCCGAACAGATACGCAGTATTTT
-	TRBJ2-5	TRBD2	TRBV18	CASSPRGGETQYF	TGTGCCAGCTCACCACGGGGAGGGGAGACCCAGTACTTC
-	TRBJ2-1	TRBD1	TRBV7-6	CASSLGARDRGLNEQFF	TGTGCCAGCAGCTTAGGGGCTCGGGACAGGGGGCTCAATGAGCAGTTCTTC
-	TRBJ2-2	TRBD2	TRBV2	CASSGASGASTGELFF	TGTGCCAGCAGTGGAGCTAGCGGGGCGTCCACCGGGGAGCTGTTTTTT
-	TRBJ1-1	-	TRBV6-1	CASSEWGAGTEAFF	TGTGCCAGCAGTGAATGGGGGGCAGGCACTGAAGCTTTCTTT
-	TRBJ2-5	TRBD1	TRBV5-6	CASTQDRVSIETQYF	TGTGCCAGCACCCAGGACAGGGTCAGTATAGAGACCCAGTACTTC
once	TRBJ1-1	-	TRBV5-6	CASSLRAGTLNTEAFF	TGTGCCAGCAGCTTGCGGGCAGGGACCCTGAACACTGAAGCTTTCTTT
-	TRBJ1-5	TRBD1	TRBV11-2	CASSLGQGTQPQHF	TGTGCCAGCAGCTTAGGACAGGGGACTCAGCCCCAGCATTTT
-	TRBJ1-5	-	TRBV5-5	CASSLIGGYGNQPQHF	TGTGCCAGCAGCTTAATTGGAGGATATGGCAATCAGCCCCAGCATTTT
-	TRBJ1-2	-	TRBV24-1	CATSSARNYGYTF	TGTGCCACCAGTTCTGCCCGTAACTATGGCTACACCTTC
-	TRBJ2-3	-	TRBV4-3	CASSRASDTQYF	TGCGCCAGCAGCCGCGCATCTGATACGCAGTATTTT
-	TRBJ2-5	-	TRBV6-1	CASSEGGQRGGETQYF	TGTGCCAGCAGTGAAGGGGGGCAGAGGGGCGGAGAGACCCAGTACTTC
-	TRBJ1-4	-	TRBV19	CATSDREGEKLFF	TGTGCCACCTCGGACCGGGAGGGTGAAAAACTGTTTTTT